The T cell receptor beta chain described here comes from a study of T cell responses to AZD1222 COVID-19 vaccine. V trimming: 4 bases; J trimming: 6 bases; junction bases outside the gene matches: 11. This CDR3 is built from 16 residues. Germline CDR1 MNHEY, CDR2 SVGEGT. The assay was immunoSEQ multiplex PCR, and TCRdb's table has in-frame clones only and misses some. The data contain 150,000 to 180,000 clones, about 92% of them seen just once; the ten biggest clones take up approximately 17%. The chain employs TRBV6-2 or TRBV6-3 and TRBJ1-2; 10 bases fit TRBD1. The sequencing here drew on peripheral blood, taken on day 0 of AZD1222 vaccination. This sequence was found in an adult in good health. CDR3 DNA: TGTGCCAGCAGTTTTAGGGGGACAGGGGCCAGCGATGGCTACACCTTC. This codes for CASSFRGTGASDGYTF.